This T cell receptor (beta chain) appears in the sequencing data of a study of blood T cell repertoires in COVID-19. Study as a whole: Sample material is recorded as cDNA or gDNA derived from T cells, B-cell-depleted T cells, or PBMCs.

Only one count was recorded for this clone. Measured with immunoSEQ multiplex PCR; TCRdb has only the in-frame clones, and not every one. Of about 150,000 clones listed, more than 85% are singletons. This clonotype originated in a woman in her 70s with acute or convalescent COVID-19. Material: peripheral blood.

The CDR3 sequence is CASSIGTEYGYTF. The CDR3 bases are TGTGCCAGCAGTATCGGGACAGAATATGGCTACACCTTC. J is TRBJ1-2 and V is TRBV2; 7 bases match TRBD1. V shed 5 bases and J 5 bases; nucleotides not matched to a gene: 5. The V gene's germline CDR1 is SNHLY and CDR2 FYNNEI. This CDR3 has 13 residues.